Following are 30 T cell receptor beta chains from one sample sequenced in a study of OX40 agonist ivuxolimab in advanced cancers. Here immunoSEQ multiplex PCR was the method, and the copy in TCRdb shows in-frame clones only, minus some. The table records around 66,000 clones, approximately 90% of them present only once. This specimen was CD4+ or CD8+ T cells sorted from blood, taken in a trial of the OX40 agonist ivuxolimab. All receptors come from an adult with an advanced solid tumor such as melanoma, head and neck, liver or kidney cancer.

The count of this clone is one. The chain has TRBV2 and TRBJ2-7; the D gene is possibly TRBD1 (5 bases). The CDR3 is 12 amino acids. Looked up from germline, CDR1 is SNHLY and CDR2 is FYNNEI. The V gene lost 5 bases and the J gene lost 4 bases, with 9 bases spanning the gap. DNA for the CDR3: TGTGCCAGCAGTTTTACAGGTTACGAGCAGTACTTC. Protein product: CASSFTGYEQYF.

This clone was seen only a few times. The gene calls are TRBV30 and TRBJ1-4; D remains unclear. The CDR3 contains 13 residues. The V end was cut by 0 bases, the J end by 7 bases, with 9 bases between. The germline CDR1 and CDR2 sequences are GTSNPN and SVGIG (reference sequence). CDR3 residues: CAWSVSAAEKLFF. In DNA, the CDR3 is TGTGCCTGGAGTGTATCGGCGGCTGAAAAACTGTTTTTT.

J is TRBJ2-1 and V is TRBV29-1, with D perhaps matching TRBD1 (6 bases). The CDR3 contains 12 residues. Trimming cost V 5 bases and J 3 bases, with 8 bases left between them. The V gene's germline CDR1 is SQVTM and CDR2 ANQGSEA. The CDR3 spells CSVTTGYNEQFF. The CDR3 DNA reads TGCAGCGTTACGACAGGCTACAATGAGCAGTTCTTC.

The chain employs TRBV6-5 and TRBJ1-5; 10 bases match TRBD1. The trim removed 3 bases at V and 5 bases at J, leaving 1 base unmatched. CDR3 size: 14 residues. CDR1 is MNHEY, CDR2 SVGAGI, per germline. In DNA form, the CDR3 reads TGTGCCAGCAGTTATGGGACAGGGGATCAGCCCCAGCATTTT. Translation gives CASSYGTGDQPQHF.

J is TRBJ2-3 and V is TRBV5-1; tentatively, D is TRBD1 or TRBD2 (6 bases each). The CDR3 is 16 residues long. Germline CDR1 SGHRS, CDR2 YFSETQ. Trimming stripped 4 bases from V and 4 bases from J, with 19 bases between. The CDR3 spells CASSPARGVVADTQYF. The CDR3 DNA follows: TGCGCCAGCAGCCCGGCTAGGGGGGTCGTCGCAGATACGCAGTATTTT. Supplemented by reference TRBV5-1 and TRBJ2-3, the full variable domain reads KAGVTQTPRYLIKTRGQQVTLSCSPISGHRSVSWYQQTPGQGLQFLFEYFSETQRNKGNFPGRFSGRQFSNSRSEMNVSTLELGDSALYLCASSPARGVVADTQYFGPGTRLTVL.

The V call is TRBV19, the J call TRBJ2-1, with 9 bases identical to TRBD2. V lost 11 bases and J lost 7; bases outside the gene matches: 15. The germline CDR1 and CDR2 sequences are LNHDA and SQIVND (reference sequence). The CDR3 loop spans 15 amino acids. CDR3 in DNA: TGTGCCTCTAGGGATGGCGGGAGGGCCGTAAATGAGCAGTTCTTC. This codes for CASRDGGRAVNEQFF.

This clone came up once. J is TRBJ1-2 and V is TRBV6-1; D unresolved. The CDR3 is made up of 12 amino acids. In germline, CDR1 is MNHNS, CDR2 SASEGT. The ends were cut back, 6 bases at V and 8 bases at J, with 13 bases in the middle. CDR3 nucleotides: TGTGCCAGCAGCTACGACATCGGCGGCTACACCTTC. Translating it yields CASSYDIGGYTF.

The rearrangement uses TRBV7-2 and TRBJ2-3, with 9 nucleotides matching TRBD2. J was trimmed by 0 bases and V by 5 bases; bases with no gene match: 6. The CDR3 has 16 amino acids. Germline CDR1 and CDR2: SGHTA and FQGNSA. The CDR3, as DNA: TGTGCCAGCAGCGCCCGACTAGCGGCTAGCACAGATACGCAGTATTTT. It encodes CASSARLAASTDTQYF.

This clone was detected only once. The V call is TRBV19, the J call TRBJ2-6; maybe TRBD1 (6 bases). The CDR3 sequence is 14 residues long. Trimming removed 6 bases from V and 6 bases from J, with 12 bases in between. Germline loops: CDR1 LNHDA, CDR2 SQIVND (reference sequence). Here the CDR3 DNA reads TGTGCCAGTAGGCGACAGGATTTGGCCAACGTCCTGACTTTC. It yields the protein CASRRQDLANVLTF.

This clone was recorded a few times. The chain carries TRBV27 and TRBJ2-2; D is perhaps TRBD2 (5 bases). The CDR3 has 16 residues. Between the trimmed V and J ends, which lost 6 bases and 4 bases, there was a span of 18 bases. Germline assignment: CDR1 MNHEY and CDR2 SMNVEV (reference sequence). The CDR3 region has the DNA TGTGCCAGCAGGATAACTAGACCCTCGGGCACCGGGGAGCTGTTTTTT. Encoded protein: CASRITRPSGTGELFF.

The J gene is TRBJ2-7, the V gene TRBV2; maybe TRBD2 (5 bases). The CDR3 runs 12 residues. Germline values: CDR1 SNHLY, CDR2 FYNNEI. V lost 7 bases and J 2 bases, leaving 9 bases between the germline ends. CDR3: CASNGEPYEQYF. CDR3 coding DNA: TGTGCCAGCAACGGGGAACCCTACGAGCAGTACTTC.

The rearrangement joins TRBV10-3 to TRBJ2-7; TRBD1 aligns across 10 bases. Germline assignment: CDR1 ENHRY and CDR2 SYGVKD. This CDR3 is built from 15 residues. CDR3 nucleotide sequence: TGTGTCACCGGCGACAGGGGGCGAAGCTCCTACGAGCAGTACTTC. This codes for CVTGDRGRSSYEQYF.

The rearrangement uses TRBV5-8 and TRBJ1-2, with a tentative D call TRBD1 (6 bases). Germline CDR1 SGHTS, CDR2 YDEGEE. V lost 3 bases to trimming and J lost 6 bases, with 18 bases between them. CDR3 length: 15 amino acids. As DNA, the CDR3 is TGTGCCAGCAGCTCACGAATACTTACAGGGAATGGCTACACCTTC. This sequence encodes CASSSRILTGNGYTF. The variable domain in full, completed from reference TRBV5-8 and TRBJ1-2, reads EAGVTQSPTHLIKTRGQQATLRCSPISGHTSVYWYQQALGLGLQFLLWYDEGEERNRGNFPPRFSGRQFPNYSSELNVNALELEDSALYLCASSSRILTGNGYTFGSGTRLTVV.

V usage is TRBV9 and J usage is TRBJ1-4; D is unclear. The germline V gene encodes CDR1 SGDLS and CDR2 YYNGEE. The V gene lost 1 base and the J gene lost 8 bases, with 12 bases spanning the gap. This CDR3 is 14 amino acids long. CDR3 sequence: CASSVLDRAEKLFF. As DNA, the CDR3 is TGTGCCAGCAGCGTATTGGATCGGGCGGAAAAACTGTTTTTT.

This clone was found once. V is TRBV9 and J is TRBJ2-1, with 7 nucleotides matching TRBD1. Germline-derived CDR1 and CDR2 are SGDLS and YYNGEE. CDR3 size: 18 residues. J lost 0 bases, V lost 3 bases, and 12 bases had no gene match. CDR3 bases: TGTGCCAGCAGCGGTTCCCTTGGGACAGATCACTCCTACAATGAGCAGTTCTTC. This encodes CASSGSLGTDHSYNEQFF.

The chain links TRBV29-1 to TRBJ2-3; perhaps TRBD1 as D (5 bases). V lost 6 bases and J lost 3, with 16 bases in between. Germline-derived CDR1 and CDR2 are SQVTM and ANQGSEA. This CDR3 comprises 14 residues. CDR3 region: CSVGPGLGTDTQYF. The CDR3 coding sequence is TGCAGCGTCGGACCAGGGTTGGGTACAGATACGCAGTATTTT.

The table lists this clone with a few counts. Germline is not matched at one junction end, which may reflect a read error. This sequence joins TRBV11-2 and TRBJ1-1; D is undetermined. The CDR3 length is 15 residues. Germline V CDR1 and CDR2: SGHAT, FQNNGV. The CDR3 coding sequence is TGTGCCAGCAGCCTAGATGGCACCACAATCACTGAAGCTTTCTTT. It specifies CASSLDGTTITEAFF.

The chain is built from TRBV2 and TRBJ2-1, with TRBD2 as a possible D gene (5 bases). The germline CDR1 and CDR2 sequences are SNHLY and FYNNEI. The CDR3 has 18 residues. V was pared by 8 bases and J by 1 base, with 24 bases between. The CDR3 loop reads CASVIGSRGSESYNEQFF. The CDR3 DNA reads TGTGCCAGCGTAATAGGGAGCCGAGGGTCAGAGTCCTACAATGAGCAGTTCTTC.

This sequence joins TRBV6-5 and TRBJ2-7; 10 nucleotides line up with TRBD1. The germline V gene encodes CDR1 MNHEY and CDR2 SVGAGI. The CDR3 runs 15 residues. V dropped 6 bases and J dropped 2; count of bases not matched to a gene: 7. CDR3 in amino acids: CASRQPGQGPYEQYF. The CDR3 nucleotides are TGTGCCAGCAGACAACCGGGACAGGGGCCCTACGAGCAGTACTTC.

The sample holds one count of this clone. DNA for the CDR3: TGTGCCAGCAGCCTTCAGGGGGCCGCCACCGGGGAGCTGTTTTTT. Encoded protein: CASSLQGAATGELFF. The chain is built from TRBV6-4 and TRBJ2-2; 8 bases agree with TRBD1. Germline lookup yields CDR1 MRHNA and CDR2 SNTAGT. V dropped 6 bases and J dropped 4; count of bases not matched to a gene: 7. The CDR3 has 15 amino acids.

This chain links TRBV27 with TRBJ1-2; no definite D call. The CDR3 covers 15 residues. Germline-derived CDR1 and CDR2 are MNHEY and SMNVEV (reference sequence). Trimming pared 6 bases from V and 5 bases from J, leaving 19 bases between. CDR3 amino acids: CASSLTWTTIYGYTF. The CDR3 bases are TGTGCCAGCAGCCTTACCTGGACGACAATTTATGGCTACACCTTC.

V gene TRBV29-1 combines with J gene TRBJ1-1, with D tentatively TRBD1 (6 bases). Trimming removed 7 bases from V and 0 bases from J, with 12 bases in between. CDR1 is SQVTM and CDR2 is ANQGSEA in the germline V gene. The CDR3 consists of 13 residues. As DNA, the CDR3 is TGCAGCGCTACAGGGCAGATGAACACTGAAGCTTTCTTT. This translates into CSATGQMNTEAFF.

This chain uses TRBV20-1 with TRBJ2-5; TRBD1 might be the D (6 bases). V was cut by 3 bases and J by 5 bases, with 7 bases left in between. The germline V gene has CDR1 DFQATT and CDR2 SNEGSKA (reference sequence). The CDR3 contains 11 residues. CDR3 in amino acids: CSARRGETQYF. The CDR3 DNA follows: TGCAGTGCTAGGAGGGGGGAGACCCAGTACTTC.

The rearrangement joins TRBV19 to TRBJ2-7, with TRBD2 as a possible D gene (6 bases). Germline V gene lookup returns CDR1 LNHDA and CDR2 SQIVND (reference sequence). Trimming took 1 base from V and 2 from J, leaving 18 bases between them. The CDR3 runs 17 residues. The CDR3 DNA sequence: TGTGCCAGTAGTATAGGAGGCGTAGCGGAGGTTGCCTACGAGCAGTACTTC. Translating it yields CASSIGGVAEVAYEQYF. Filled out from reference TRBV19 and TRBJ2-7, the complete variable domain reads DGGITQSPKYLFRKEGQNVTLSCEQNLNHDAMYWYRQDPGQGLRLIYYSQIVNDFQKGDIAEGYSVSREKKESFPLTVTSAQKNPTAFYLCASSIGGVAEVAYEQYFGPGTRLTVT.

The CDR3 loop is CASSWGTSGGNHEQFF. CDR3 DNA sequence: TGTGCCAGCAGCTGGGGGACTAGCGGGGGAAACCATGAGCAGTTCTTC. The chain joins TRBV5-6 to TRBJ2-1; 14 bases align to TRBD2. Germline V lookup: CDR1 SGHDT, CDR2 YYEEEE. This CDR3 spans 16 amino acids. V trimming: 3 bases; J trimming: 8 bases; junction bases outside the gene matches: 7. Full variable domain (rest looked up from reference TRBV5-6 and TRBJ2-1): DAGVTQSPTHLIKTRGQQVTLRCSPKSGHDTVSWYQQALGQGPQFIFQYYEEEERQRGNFPDRFSGHQFPNYSSELNVNALLLGDSALYLCASSWGTSGGNHEQFFGPGTRLTVL.

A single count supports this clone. The CDR3 loop is CASSQAWDTSTGELFF. The CDR3, as DNA: TGCGCCAGCAGCCAAGCCTGGGACACTTCCACCGGGGAGCTGTTTTTT. The chain recombines TRBV4-1 with TRBJ2-2; tentatively, D is TRBD1 (6 bases). CDR1 and CDR2 (germline): MGHRA, YSYEKL. V lost 1 base, J lost 4 bases, and 13 bases lay in between. The CDR3 loop spans 16 amino acids.

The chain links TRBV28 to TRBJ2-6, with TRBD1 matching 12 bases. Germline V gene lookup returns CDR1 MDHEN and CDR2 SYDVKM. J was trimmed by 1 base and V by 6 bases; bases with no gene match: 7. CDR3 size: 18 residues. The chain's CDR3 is CASRTSGQGASGANVLTF. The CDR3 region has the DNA TGTGCCAGCAGAACCTCGGGACAGGGGGCGTCTGGGGCCAACGTCCTGACTTTC.

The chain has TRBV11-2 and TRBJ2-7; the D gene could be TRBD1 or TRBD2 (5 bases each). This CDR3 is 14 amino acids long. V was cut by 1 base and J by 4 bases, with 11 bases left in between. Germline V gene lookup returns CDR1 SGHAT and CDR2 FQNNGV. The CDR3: CASSLVGPSYEQYF. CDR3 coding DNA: TGTGCCAGCAGCTTAGTGGGACCGTCATACGAGCAGTACTTC.

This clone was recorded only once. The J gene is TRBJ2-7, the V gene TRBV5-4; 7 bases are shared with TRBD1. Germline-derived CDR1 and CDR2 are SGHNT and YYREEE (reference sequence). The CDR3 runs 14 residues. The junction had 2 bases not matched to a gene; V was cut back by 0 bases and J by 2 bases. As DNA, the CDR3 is TGTGCCAGCAGCTTGGATACAGGGGCCTACGAGCAGTACTTC. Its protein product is CASSLDTGAYEQYF.

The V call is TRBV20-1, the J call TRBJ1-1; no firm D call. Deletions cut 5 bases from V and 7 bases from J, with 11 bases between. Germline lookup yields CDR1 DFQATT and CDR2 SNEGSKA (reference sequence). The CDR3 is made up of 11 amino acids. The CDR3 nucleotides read TGCAGTGCTGTCGACGGTATTGAAGCTTTCTTT. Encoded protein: CSAVDGIEAFF.